Listed below are T cell receptor beta chains from one sample, sequenced in a study of cytotoxic CD8 clonotypes in ibrutinib-treated CLL. Profiling relied on immunoSEQ multiplex PCR, and the TCRdb table lists in-frame clones only, not all of them. The sample yields about 68,000 clones, more than 70% seen once. Sample: PBMCs, taken at disease progression, from a patient treated with ibrutinib. The receptors stem from a human donor with chronic lymphocytic leukemia. Both conserved end residues are part of each CDR3. Fields, in order: D gene, clone size, J gene, V gene, CDR3 protein, CDR3 DNA. The D gene is left open where the match is weak. Only some rows state a clone size, as once, few, many or a class for expanded clones.

D: NA
size: NA
J: TRBJ2-7
V: TRBV11-2
CDR3: CASSTYEQYF
DNA: TGTGCCAGCAGCACCTACGAGCAGTACTTC

D: TRBD1
size: NA
J: TRBJ1-1
V: TRBV14
CDR3: CASSQETGGSSTEAFF
DNA: TGTGCCAGCAGCCAAGAGACAGGGGGCAGTAGCACTGAAGCTTTCTTT

D: NA
size: NA
J: TRBJ1-2
V: TRBV11-1
CDR3: CASSGAAIGYGYTF
DNA: TGTGCCAGCTCCGGGGCAGCAATTGGCTATGGCTACACCTTC

D: NA
size: NA
J: TRBJ1-6
V: TRBV27
CDR3: CASSVTGTLGNSPLHF
DNA: TGTGCCAGCAGTGTAACCGGGACCTTGGGTAATTCACCCCTCCACTTT

D: TRBD1
size: NA
J: TRBJ1-4
V: TRBV7-8
CDR3: CASSLAVTGSGTNEKLFF
DNA: TGTGCCAGCAGCTTAGCGGTGACAGGGAGTGGAACTAATGAAAAACTGTTTTTT

D: NA
size: NA
J: TRBJ2-1
V: TRBV7-9
CDR3: CASSLGQGYNEQFF
DNA: TGTGCCAGCAGCTTGGGCCAGGGTTACAATGAGCAGTTCTTC

D: NA
size: few
J: TRBJ1-1
V: TRBV30
CDR3: CASGQYTEAFF
DNA: TGTGCCTCCGGACAGTACACTGAAGCTTTCTTT

D: TRBD2
size: NA
J: TRBJ2-1
V: TRBV11-2
CDR3: CASSLGSAGGKYEQFF
DNA: TGTGCCAGCAGCTTAGGTTCCGCGGGGGGGAAGTATGAGCAGTTCTTC

D: TRBD1
size: NA
J: TRBJ1-1
V: TRBV10-3
CDR3: CAIRRTGDGTEAFF
DNA: TGTGCCATCAGAAGAACAGGGGACGGAACTGAAGCTTTCTTT

D: NA
size: NA
J: TRBJ2-7
V: TRBV6-5
CDR3: CASSSGYSTPYEQYF
DNA: TGTGCCAGCAGTTCCGGCTACTCGACTCCCTACGAGCAGTACTTC

D: NA
size: few
J: TRBJ1-2
V: TRBV7-2
CDR3: CASSLVGVSSYGYTF
DNA: TGTGCCAGCAGCTTAGTTGGGGTCAGCTCCTATGGCTACACCTTC

D: NA
size: NA
J: TRBJ1-3
V: TRBV7-9
CDR3: CASSRTATSGNTIYF
DNA: TGTGCCAGCAGCCGGACCGCAACCTCTGGAAACACCATATATTTT

D: NA
size: NA
J: TRBJ1-6
V: TRBV10-3
CDR3: CAIWGGLGVDSPLHF
DNA: TGTGCCATATGGGGGGGCCTAGGGGTCGATTCACCCCTCCACTTT

D: NA
size: NA
J: TRBJ2-5
V: TRBV6-1
CDR3: CASSEDLKTQYF
DNA: TGTGCCAGCAGTGAAGATTTGAAGACCCAGTACTTC

D: NA
size: few
J: TRBJ1-3
V: TRBV5-1
CDR3: CASRERGAGNTIYF
DNA: TGCGCCAGCAGGGAGAGGGGGGCTGGAAACACCATATATTTT

D: NA
size: NA
J: TRBJ1-1
V: TRBV7-9
CDR3: CASSLGVGTEAFF
DNA: TGTGCCAGCAGCTTAGGCGTCGGCACTGAAGCTTTCTTT

D: NA
size: NA
J: TRBJ1-5
V: TRBV6-5
CDR3: CASSYMEGDQPQHF
DNA: TGTGCCAGCAGTTACATGGAGGGGGATCAGCCCCAGCATTTT

D: NA
size: NA
J: TRBJ2-1
V: TRBV19
CDR3: CASSIVMKQFF
DNA: TGTGCCAGTAGTATAGTAATGAAGCAGTTCTTC